The sequence of this TCR beta chain was determined in a study of T cell repertoires in cytomegalovirus infection. Background on the study: The public TCR beta signatures pointed to both CMV infection and matching HLA type.

The CDR3 runs 15 residues. CDR1 is SNHLY, CDR2 FYNNEI, per germline. V dropped 5 bases and J dropped 8; count of bases not matched to a gene: 8. TCRdb itself ran the reads through MiXCR, one entry per CDR3 protein. Among fewer than 550,000 distinct CDR3 sequences listed, 31% were seen once. This clonotype was counted at least ten times. Its antigen is undetermined. Study results and caveats: People with CMV and the relevant HLA were identified by cumulative public TCR beta family frequency. CMV-specific TCR beta clonotypes restricted by HLA-C were the ones dominating the ex vivo response.

The source is a human donor in good health (CMV status not recorded). Some clones in this sample may be carry-over from other donors' samples. This rearrangement joins TRBV2 to TRBJ2-1; 11 nucleotides match TRBD2. What was sequenced was PBMCs. CDR3 coding DNA: TGTGCCAGCAGTCAAACTAGCGGGGGATTCGATGAGCAGTTCTTC. Its protein is CASSQTSGGFDEQFF.